This T cell receptor beta chain comes out of a study of neurological immune-mediated disorders. TCRdb itself ran the 5' RACE reads through MiXCR, one entry per CDR3 protein. Among tens of thousands of distinct CDR3 sequences listed, 4.5% to 7% were seen once. V gave up 8 bases and J gave up 4 bases; unmatched junction bases: 5. The CDR3 is 13 residues long. Germline V lookup: CDR1 MNHNS, CDR2 SASEGT. The clonotype comes from a woman aged 18-29 years with multiple sclerosis. V usage is TRBV6-1 and J usage is TRBJ2-1; TRBD2 aligns across 7 bases. Sequenced: CD4+ T cells from blood. Written as DNA, the CDR3 is TGTGCCAGCTCGCTAGCGGAGTACAATGAGCAGTTCTTC. Translating gives CASSLAEYNEQFF.